The clone carrying this T cell receptor beta chain was observed a handful of times. As yet, its antigen is unknown. The CDR3 runs 15 residues. With 11 bases clipped from V and 0 bases from J, the junction kept 9 bases outside the gene matches. The germline CDR1 and CDR2 sequences are MNHNY and SVGAGI (reference sequence). Each CDR3 protein gets one entry after TCRdb re-called the 5' RACE reads with MiXCR. The sample shows some 250,000 distinct CDR3 sequences, approximately 9% of them seen only once. This entry comes from a study of T-cell memory formation after mild COVID-19. General observations from the study: Later expanders leaned CD4+, whereas clones that contracted between day 15 and 85 were balanced CD4/CD8.

Material: PBMCs or a T cell subset sorted from them (not recorded which). The clonotype comes from a man aged 18 to 35 who had mild COVID-19 (a few samples of this study predate the infection). Cell type and time point are not known. The chain links TRBV6-6 to TRBJ2-3; 9 nucleotides line up with TRBD2. DNA for the CDR3: TGTGCCGGAGGAGCGGGGGGCGACAGCACAGATACGCAGTATTTT. Translating gives CAGGAGGDSTDTQYF.